What follows are 20 T cell receptor beta chains derived from one specimen sequenced in a study of blood T cell repertoires in COVID-19. The method was immunoSEQ multiplex PCR; TCRdb's version includes in-frame clones alone and lacks a portion of them. The profile shows under 200,000 clones, 70% to 90% of them singletons. The specimen was peripheral blood. These receptors were obtained from an older man with active or convalescent COVID-19.

This sequence joins TRBV19 and TRBJ2-7, with D hard to call. The germline V gene encodes CDR1 LNHDA and CDR2 SQIVND (reference sequence). With 4 bases removed from V and 1 base from J, the gap between germline ends came to 11 bases. The CDR3 is 14 residues long. For the CDR3, the DNA is TGTGCCAGTAGTAACTTAGACTGGTCCTACGAGCAGTACTTC. This encodes CASSNLDWSYEQYF.

The chain couples TRBV11-3 to TRBJ2-7; the D gene is possibly TRBD1 (6 bases). The V gene lost 5 bases and the J gene lost 1 base, with 15 bases spanning the gap. The CDR3 has 15 residues. Germline CDR1 is SGHNT and CDR2 is YENEEA. In nucleotides, the CDR3 is TGTGCCAGCAGCCCCGGCAGGGGCCCGTCCTACGAGCAGTACTTC. It specifies CASSPGRGPSYEQYF.

This clone was recorded once. The V gene is TRBV5-4, the J gene TRBJ1-1; D gene unclear. Germline V gene lookup returns CDR1 SGHNT and CDR2 YYREEE (reference sequence). This CDR3 spans 14 amino acids. V was shortened by 5 bases and J by 1 base, with 12 bases between the two germline ends. CDR3 in amino acids: CASSPAHRNTEAFF. For the CDR3, the DNA is TGTGCCAGCAGTCCCGCCCACAGGAACACTGAAGCTTTCTTT.

The chain joins TRBV7-9 to TRBJ2-7, with 9 positions matching TRBD1. This CDR3 has 15 amino acids. The trim removed 5 bases at V and 3 bases at J, leaving 8 bases unmatched. Germline values: CDR1 SEHNR, CDR2 FQNEAQ (reference sequence). The CDR3 region has the DNA TGTGCCAGCAGCCGACAGGGGGGAGACTACTACGAGCAGTACTTC. Translation gives CASSRQGGDYYEQYF.

The chain combines TRBV11-2 with TRBJ2-7, with D possibly being TRBD1 (6 bases). The CDR3 is 16 residues long. In germline, CDR1 is SGHAT, CDR2 FQNNGV. With 5 bases removed from V and 6 bases from J, the gap between germline ends came to 23 bases. The CDR3 region has the DNA TGTGCCAGCAGCGGTAGATCACAGGGAACCAACGCCGAGCAGTACTTC. It specifies CASSGRSQGTNAEQYF.

The chain is built from TRBV7-9 and TRBJ2-2; a weak D match, TRBD2 (5 bases). Germline V gene data show CDR1 as SEHNR and CDR2 as FQNEAQ (reference sequence). V lost 2 bases and J lost 6, with 10 bases in between. The CDR3 runs 14 residues. The CDR3 region has the DNA TGTGCCAGCAGCTTAAGTCAGGAGGCCGGGGAGCTGTTTTTT. This codes for CASSLSQEAGELFF.

The gene calls are TRBV7-6 and TRBJ2-6; 7 bases agree with TRBD1. J was trimmed by 3 bases and V by 4 bases; bases with no gene match: 3. This CDR3 has 15 amino acids. CDR1 and CDR2 from the germline V gene are SGHVS and FNYEAQ. The CDR3 here is CASSSTGYGANVLTF. In DNA, the CDR3 is TGTGCCAGCAGCTCGACAGGGTATGGGGCCAACGTCCTGACTTTC.

The chain combines TRBV29-1 with TRBJ1-1; D perhaps matches TRBD1 (6 bases). Germline loops: CDR1 SQVTM, CDR2 ANQGSEA. V dropped 7 bases and J dropped 1 base, with 13 bases sitting between them. The CDR3 sequence is 13 residues long. CDR3 coding DNA: TGCAGCGCCCAAACCAGGGGGAACACTGAAGCTTTCTTT. Its protein is CSAQTRGNTEAFF.

This rearrangement joins TRBV5-1 to TRBJ2-4, with a tentative D call TRBD2 (5 bases). Trimming took off 1 base at V and 6 bases at J, with 11 bases between the two ends. In germline, CDR1 is SGHRS, CDR2 YFSETQ. This CDR3 has 14 residues. CDR3 nucleotides: TGCGCCAGCAGCTTGCGGGGATTCGGAAACATTCAGTACTTC. It codes for CASSLRGFGNIQYF.

The chain uses TRBV7-2 and TRBJ2-7, with D maybe TRBD2 (6 bases). V dropped 4 bases and J dropped 2 bases, with 12 bases sitting between them. Looked up from germline, CDR1 is SGHTA and CDR2 is FQGNSA. The CDR3 totals 14 residues. The CDR3 protein is CASSSRLGPYEQYF. CDR3 coding DNA: TGTGCCAGCAGCTCCCGACTAGGGCCCTACGAGCAGTACTTC.

This clone has a handful of counts. The V and J genes are TRBV7-6 and TRBJ2-1; D may be TRBD2 (6 bases). CDR3 size: 15 residues. Germline CDR1 reads SGHVS; CDR2 reads FNYEAQ. V lost 1 base, J lost 4 bases, and 11 bases lay in between. The DNA of the CDR3 is TGTGCCAGCAGCTTAGAGGCGGGGCGGTACAATGAGCAGTTCTTC. This encodes CASSLEAGRYNEQFF.

V is TRBV12-3 or TRBV12-4 and J is TRBJ2-7; tentative D call: TRBD1 (5 bases). The CDR3 length is 12 residues. V lost 3 bases and J lost 5, with 8 bases in between. The CDR3, as DNA: TGTGCCAGCAGTTTCCAGGGCCACGAGCAGTACTTC. Protein product: CASSFQGHEQYF.

This sequence joins TRBV2 and TRBJ2-7; no clear D gene. The CDR3 contains 11 residues. The V end lost 8 bases, the J end lost 6 bases, and 11 bases lay between the germline ends. The germline V gene has CDR1 SNHLY and CDR2 FYNNEI. CDR3: CASRLGSEQYF. In DNA, the CDR3 is TGTGCCAGCCGCCTCGGTTCCGAGCAGTACTTC.

The CDR3 region has the DNA TGTGCCAGCAGCCTGGGCCCCGATCAGCCCCAGCATTTT. It translates to CASSLGPDQPQHF. The chain uses TRBV7-2 and TRBJ1-5, with D unresolved. CDR3 length equals 13 residues. V was shortened by 5 bases and J by 5 bases, with 10 bases between the two germline ends. Germline values: CDR1 SGHTA, CDR2 FQGNSA.

The V gene is TRBV18, the J gene TRBJ2-1; 14 nucleotides agree with TRBD2. CDR1 and CDR2 from the germline V gene are KGHSH and LQKENI. CDR3 length equals 15 residues. The ends lost 8 bases at V and 8 bases at J; junction bases unmatched: 8. DNA of the CDR3: TGTGCCAGCCGAGGGACTAGCGGGAGTCGGGATGAGCAGTTCTTC. Translated: CASRGTSGSRDEQFF.

This chain connects TRBV23-1 to TRBJ2-3, with 7 bases matching TRBD2. TRBV23-1 is placed among ORFs of uncertain function. Unmatched junction bases numbered 17, after V lost 0 bases and J lost 5 bases. The CDR3 covers 19 residues. The CDR3: CASSQSGPEAGDQGDTQYF. DNA for the CDR3: TGCGCCAGCAGTCAATCGGGCCCTGAGGCGGGAGATCAGGGAGATACGCAGTATTTT.

The CDR3 sequence is CASSYSGQSNQPQHF. The CDR3 DNA reads TGTGCCAGCAGTTACTCGGGACAGAGCAATCAGCCCCAGCATTTT. The chain couples TRBV6-2 or TRBV6-3 to TRBJ1-5, with 7 bases that match TRBD1. Looked up from germline, CDR1 is MNHEY and CDR2 is SVGEGT. Germline trimming cut 0 bases from V and 1 base from J; bases unmatched to any gene: 0. The CDR3 consists of 15 residues.

The V and J genes are TRBV18 and TRBJ1-3; D uncertain. This CDR3 region has 12 residues. Looked up from germline, CDR1 is KGHSH and CDR2 is LQKENI. Trimming left V 2 bases short and J 9 bases short, with 8 bases between. CDR3 sequence (DNA): TGTGCCAGCTCACCAGAGGGAGGCACCATATATTTT. It yields the protein CASSPEGGTIYF.

This clone was detected once. This chain joins TRBV12-3 or TRBV12-4 and TRBJ2-1; a possible D gene is TRBD2 (6 bases). Trimming pared 6 bases from V and 8 bases from J, leaving 14 bases between. The CDR3 has 13 amino acids. The CDR3 region has the DNA TGTGCCAGCAGCCCGGGGACTGTTGATGAGCAGTTCTTC. Residues: CASSPGTVDEQFF.

J is TRBJ2-2 and V is TRBV2, with no clear D. The V end lost 5 bases, the J end lost 5 bases, and 15 bases lay between the germline ends. Germline-derived CDR1 and CDR2 are SNHLY and FYNNEI. The CDR3 covers 15 residues. The CDR3 coding sequence is TGTGCCAGCAGTATCGAACAGAGCCCTACCGGGGAGCTGTTTTTT. Protein: CASSIEQSPTGELFF.